This T cell receptor beta chain is drawn from a study of technical replicates of blood from several donors. Trimming removed 3 bases from V and 6 bases from J; junction bases left unmatched: 6. The CDR3 loop spans 15 amino acids. CDR1 is SEHNR and CDR2 is FQNEAQ in the germline V gene (reference sequence). In this sample, this clone turned up once. TCRdb keeps only in-frame clones here, not all; method: immunoSEQ multiplex PCR. The sample carries approximately 73,000 clones, 95% recorded once. The receptor was isolated from a human donor in good health. The chain is built from TRBV7-9 and TRBJ2-7; 12 nucleotides agree with TRBD2. The sequencing input was T cells isolated from PBMCs. CDR3 nucleotide sequence: TGTGCCAGCAGCTTGGGGACTAGCGGGCTCACCGAGCAGTACTTC. Protein sequence: CASSLGTSGLTEQYF.